The clone carrying this TCR beta chain came up once. The antigen remains unidentified. These data belong to a study of T cell responses to AZD1222 COVID-19 vaccine. Whole-study findings and limits: White British donors predominated, females outnumbered males, and clonal diversity was possibly underestimated.

Per the germline V gene, CDR1 is MNHEY and CDR2 is SMNVEV (reference sequence). The junction had 7 bases not matched to a gene; V was cut back by 5 bases and J by 4 bases. The CDR3 totals 14 residues. Generated by immunoSEQ multiplex PCR, the TCRdb table keeps only in-frame clones and is missing some. The data contain roughly 150,000 clones, around 89% of them singletons. This receptor was taken from an adult in good health. The chain recombines TRBV27 with TRBJ1-2, with 7 bases identical to TRBD1. Sequencing used peripheral blood, obtained on day 0 of AZD1222 vaccination. The CDR3 protein is CASSATGFLYGYTF. The CDR3 DNA is TGTGCCAGCAGTGCGACAGGGTTCCTCTATGGCTACACCTTC.